What follows are 2 T cell receptor beta chains derived from one specimen sequenced in a study of cytomegalovirus exposure and HLA in healthy donors. This PCR relied on a set of 60 Vbeta primers and 13 Jbeta primers. The table came from immunoSEQ multiplex PCR; TCRdb's copy has only in-frame clones and leaves some out. The repertoire holds 150,000 to 200,000 clones, roughly 78% seen once, with roughly 7.1% in the top ten. The specimen was PBMCs. The source is a man aged 40-50 years in good health and CMV-seropositive.

The genes are TRBV25-1 and TRBJ2-2; 15 bases fit TRBD2. The V gene end was trimmed by 7 bases and the J gene end by 5 bases; junction bases not matched to a gene: 8. Germline V gene sequence: CDR1 MGHDK, CDR2 SYGVNS. This CDR3 comprises 17 residues. CDR3 DNA: TGTGCCAGCACCCCATGGACTAGCGGGGGGGCAACCGGGGAGCTGTTTTTT. Amino acids: CASTPWTSGGATGELFF.

J is TRBJ2-3 and V is TRBV11-2; D is undetermined. CDR3 length: 17 residues. Trimming removed 0 bases from V and 3 bases from J, with 16 bases in between. Germline V CDR1 and CDR2: SGHAT, FQNNGV. CDR3 loop: CASSLEGHPGQTDTQYF. In DNA, the CDR3 is TGTGCCAGCAGCTTAGAGGGCCACCCCGGTCAGACAGATACGCAGTATTTT.